Listed below are T cell receptor beta chains from one sample, sequenced in a study of blood T cells in healthy people across ages. MiXCR, run by TCRdb on the 5' RACE reads, gives a single entry per CDR3 protein. Of roughly 1,000,000 distinct CDR3 sequences detected, approximately 26% appear once; the ten largest clones hold about 0.69%. These data were also reused for a study on T cells of mothers and their children.

The material sequenced was blood. Receptors originate from a girl aged 2 to 9 in good health. Each CDR3 is given with its conserved first and last residue. The D gene is left open where the match is weak. Rows may omit the clone size; those that give it use once, few, many or a size class.

TRBV20-1	15	-	TRBD2	TRBJ2-7	CSVRDPLAGAYEQYF	TGCAGTGTTAGAGATCCCCTAGCGGGGGCCTACGAGCAGTACTTC
TRBV5-6	11	few	-	TRBJ2-3	CASRLGIDQYF	TGTGCCAGCCGCCTAGGTATCGATCAGTATTTT
TRBV10-3	13	-	-	TRBJ1-2	CAIKPQDNYGYTF	TGTGCCATCAAACCCCAGGATAACTATGGCTACACCTTC
TRBV12-3/TRBV12-4	14	-	TRBD2	TRBJ2-1	CASSSWLAGDEQFF	TGTGCCAGCAGTTCGTGGCTAGCGGGAGATGAGCAGTTCTTC
TRBV7-7	13	few	-	TRBJ2-1	CASSSDPLNEQFF	TGTGCTAGCAGCTCGGACCCTTTGAATGAGCAGTTCTTC
TRBV10-2	13	-	TRBD2	TRBJ2-1	CASLSGTTNEQFF	TGCGCCAGCCTTTCCGGGACTACCAATGAGCAGTTCTTC
TRBV5-1	15	-	-	TRBJ1-1	CASSSTGNLNTEAFF	TGCGCCAGCAGCTCAACAGGGAATTTGAACACTGAAGCTTTCTTT
TRBV7-9	16	-	-	TRBJ2-7	CASSLGPRDTAYEQYF	TGTGCCAGCAGCTTAGGGCCCCGGGACACAGCCTACGAGCAGTACTTC
TRBV4-1	10	-	-	TRBJ1-3	CASSQVSIYF	TGCGCCAGCAGCCAAGTATCGATATATTTT
TRBV29-1	12	-	-	TRBJ2-1	CSVHRGGGEQFF	TGCAGCGTTCACCGTGGTGGGGGTGAGCAGTTCTTC
TRBV6-5	15	few	-	TRBJ2-1	CASSPRESLGAEQFF	TGTGCCAGCAGTCCTCGGGAGAGCTTAGGGGCTGAGCAGTTCTTC
TRBV6-1	16	-	TRBD2	TRBJ2-2	CASRLTSGGPSGELFF	TGTGCCAGCAGACTCACTAGCGGGGGGCCGTCCGGGGAGCTGTTTTTT
TRBV12-3/TRBV12-4	17	-	TRBD1	TRBJ1-1	CASSFPQGERGNTEAFF	TGTGCCAGCAGTTTCCCACAGGGGGAGCGCGGGAACACTGAAGCTTTCTTT
TRBV7-8	14	-	-	TRBJ1-6	CASSPWRGGSPLHF	TGTGCCAGCAGCCCGTGGCGGGGGGGTTCACCCCTCCACTTT
TRBV5-1	15	-	-	TRBJ2-3	CASSFADSSTGTQYF	TGCGCCAGCAGCTTCGCCGATAGTAGCACAGGTACGCAGTATTTT
TRBV11-2	15	-	-	TRBJ1-1	CASSSLAALGTEAFF	TGTGCCAGCAGCTCCCTAGCAGCCCTGGGCACTGAAGCTTTCTTT